The TCR beta chain under discussion was sequenced for a study of blood T cell repertoires in COVID-19. Overall study: In each case, the material was cDNA or gDNA derived from T cells, B-cell-depleted T cells, or PBMCs.

Some clones are missing from TCRdb's copy, which holds only in-frame ones; the method was immunoSEQ multiplex PCR. The sample consists of about 100,000 clones, roughly 92% of them appearing once. Germline-derived CDR1 and CDR2 are SGHRS and YFSETQ. This CDR3 is 15 amino acids long. V lost 5 bases, J lost 0 bases, and 4 bases stayed unmatched. The chain uses TRBV5-1 and TRBJ2-1, with 8 bases identical to TRBD2. The sample comprised peripheral blood. The sequence derives from a man between 65 and 85 years old with acute or convalescent COVID-19. CDR3 region: CASRILAASYNEQFF. DNA of the CDR3: TGCGCCAGCAGGATACTAGCGGCCTCCTACAATGAGCAGTTCTTC.